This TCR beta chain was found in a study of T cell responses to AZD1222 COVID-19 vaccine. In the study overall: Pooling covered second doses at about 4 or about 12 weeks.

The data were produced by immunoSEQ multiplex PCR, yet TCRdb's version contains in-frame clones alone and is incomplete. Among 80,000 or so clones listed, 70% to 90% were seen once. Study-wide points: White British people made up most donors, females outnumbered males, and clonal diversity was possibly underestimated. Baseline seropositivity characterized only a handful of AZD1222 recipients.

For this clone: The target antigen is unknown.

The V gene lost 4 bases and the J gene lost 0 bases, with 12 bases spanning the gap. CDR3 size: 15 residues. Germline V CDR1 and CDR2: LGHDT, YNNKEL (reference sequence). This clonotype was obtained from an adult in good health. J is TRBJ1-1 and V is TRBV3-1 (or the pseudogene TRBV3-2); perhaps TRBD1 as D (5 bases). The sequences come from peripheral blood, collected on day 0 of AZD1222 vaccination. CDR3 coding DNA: TGTGCCAGCAGCCCCAGGGACTCCATGAACACTGAAGCTTTCTTT. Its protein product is CASSPRDSMNTEAFF.